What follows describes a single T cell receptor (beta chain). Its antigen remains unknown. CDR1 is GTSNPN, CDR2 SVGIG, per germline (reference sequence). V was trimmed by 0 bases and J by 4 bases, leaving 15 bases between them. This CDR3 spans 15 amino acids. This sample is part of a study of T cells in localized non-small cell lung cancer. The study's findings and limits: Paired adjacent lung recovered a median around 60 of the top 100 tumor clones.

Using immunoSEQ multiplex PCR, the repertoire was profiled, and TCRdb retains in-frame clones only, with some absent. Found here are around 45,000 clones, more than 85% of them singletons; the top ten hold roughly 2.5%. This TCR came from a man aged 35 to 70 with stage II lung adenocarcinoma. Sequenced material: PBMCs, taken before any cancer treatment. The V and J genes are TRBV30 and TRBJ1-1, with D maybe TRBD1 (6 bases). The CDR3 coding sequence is TGTGCCTGGAGTGTACAAGGCAGGGGCAGCACTGAAGCTTTCTTT. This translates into CAWSVQGRGSTEAFF.